Shown below are 13 T cell receptor beta chains from a single sample sequenced in a study of shared clonotypes between healthy human individuals. Profiling relied on immunoSEQ multiplex PCR, and the TCRdb table lists in-frame clones only, not all of them. Of fewer than 550,000 clones in the sample, about three quarters were seen once. Sequencing input: PBMCs. The receptors originated from a woman in her thirties or forties in good health. Some clones in this sample may be carry-over from other donors' samples.

This rearrangement joins TRBV5-1 to TRBJ2-7; tentatively, D is TRBD1 (6 bases). Trimming shortened V by 4 bases and J by 0 bases, and 11 bases separated the two germline ends. Germline V gene lookup returns CDR1 SGHRS and CDR2 YFSETQ. This CDR3 contains 14 residues. The CDR3 protein is CASSPGHSSYEQYF. The CDR3 nucleotides read TGCGCCAGCAGCCCGGGACATAGCTCCTACGAGCAGTACTTC.

V gene TRBV10-3 combines with J gene TRBJ2-6; D is unclear. V shed 2 bases and J shed 2 bases, with 10 bases lying between them. Germline V gene data show CDR1 as ENHRY and CDR2 as SYGVKD. CDR3 length: 16 residues. CDR3 in amino acids: CAISEGQAAGANVLTF. CDR3 sequence (DNA): TGTGCCATCAGTGAGGGCCAGGCCGCTGGGGCCAACGTCCTGACTTTC.

V gene TRBV28 combines with J gene TRBJ1-1; D ambiguous. Germline loops: CDR1 MDHEN, CDR2 SYDVKM. The V and J ends lost 2 bases and 0 bases respectively, with 7 bases between them. This CDR3 has 14 amino acids. This chain's CDR3 is CASSLITVNTEAFF. In DNA form, the CDR3 reads TGTGCCAGCAGTTTAATAACGGTGAACACTGAAGCTTTCTTT.

The chain has TRBV28 and TRBJ1-2, with a possible D match to TRBD1 (6 bases). This CDR3 region has 17 residues. Germline CDR1 reads MDHEN; CDR2 reads SYDVKM. V was trimmed by 5 bases and J by 4 bases, leaving 23 bases between them. The CDR3 loop reads CASSPLEQGFNLYGYTF. The DNA for the CDR3 is TGTGCCAGCAGTCCCCTCGAACAGGGTTTTAACCTCTATGGCTACACCTTC.

This clone was seen only a few times. The rearrangement links TRBV10-2 to TRBJ2-3, with 10 bases lining up with TRBD2. Trimming took 0 bases from V and 2 from J; bases not matched to a gene: 8. The CDR3 covers 18 residues. Germline V gene data show CDR1 as WSHSY and CDR2 as SAAADI. The CDR3 reads CASSESMGAGGPTDTQYF. The CDR3 nucleotides are TGCGCCAGCAGTGAGTCAATGGGAGCGGGAGGGCCCACAGATACGCAGTATTTT.

This chain joins TRBV19 and TRBJ2-3; tentative D call: TRBD1 (5 bases). The CDR3 sequence is 15 residues long. The germline CDR1 and CDR2 sequences are LNHDA and SQIVND (reference sequence). Trimming pared 5 bases from V and 4 bases from J, leaving 16 bases between. The CDR3 loop reads CASSAGAGTSDTQYF. CDR3 nucleotides: TGTGCCAGTAGTGCTGGGGCAGGAACCTCAGATACGCAGTATTTT.

This sequence joins TRBV5-1 and TRBJ2-1; D may match TRBD1 or TRBD2 (5 bases each). CDR3 length equals 18 residues. CDR1 SGHRS and CDR2 YFSETQ come from the germline V gene. Trimming shortened V by 4 bases and J by 4 bases, and 24 bases separated the two germline ends. CDR3 region: CASSLNGGTHAGYNEQFF. The CDR3 bases are TGCGCCAGCAGCCTCAATGGGGGTACCCACGCCGGATACAATGAGCAGTTCTTC.

The chain uses TRBV6-1 and TRBJ1-1; no firm D call. The germline V gene encodes CDR1 MNHNS and CDR2 SASEGT. V was shortened by 4 bases and J by 3 bases, with 9 bases between the two germline ends. The CDR3 sequence is 13 residues long. CDR3 protein: CASSVGQDTEAFF. CDR3 coding DNA: TGTGCCAGCAGTGTCGGGCAGGACACTGAAGCTTTCTTT.

The rearrangement uses TRBV7-2 and TRBJ1-3; no firm D call. Germline CDR1 and CDR2: SGHTA and FQGNSA. V lost 1 base and J 2 bases, leaving 3 bases between the germline ends. This CDR3 has 13 amino acids. The CDR3 nucleotides read TGTGCCAGCAGCTTAGTAGCTGGAAACACCATATATTTT. It yields the protein CASSLVAGNTIYF. The full variable domain, in which reference TRBV7-2 and TRBJ1-3 provide the parts outside the CDR3, is GAGVSQSPSNKVTEKGKDVELRCDPISGHTALYWYRQSLGQGLEFLIYFQGNSAPDKSGLPSDRFSAERTGGSVSTLTIQRTQQEDSAVYLCASSLVAGNTIYFGEGSWLTVV.

This clone was observed many times. This chain connects TRBV6-5 to TRBJ2-1; tentative D call: TRBD1 (5 bases). Germline CDR1 MNHEY, CDR2 SVGAGI. This CDR3 region has 14 residues. The germline V and J ends were trimmed by 2 bases and 10 bases, with 15 bases remaining between them. The CDR3 bases are TGTGCCAGCAGTTACGACAGCACCCTCATAGAGCAGTTCTTC. Its translation is CASSYDSTLIEQFF.

The chain links TRBV11-3 to TRBJ2-1; TRBD2 matches 9 bases. The V gene's germline CDR1 is SGHNT and CDR2 YENEEA. This CDR3 has 18 residues. V was pared by 3 bases and J by 9 bases, with 18 bases of the junction left unmatched. Written as DNA, the CDR3 is TGTGCCAGCAGCTTCGAATCGCTGGCTGTTAGCGGGAGTGTTGAGCAGTTCTTC. Translation gives CASSFESLAVSGSVEQFF.

The chain links TRBV28 to TRBJ1-5; the D gene is possibly TRBD1 (5 bases). Germline loops: CDR1 MDHEN, CDR2 SYDVKM. V lost 4 bases to trimming and J lost 6 bases, with 16 bases between them. CDR3 size: 15 residues. The CDR3 region is CASSWDGREGQPQHF. Here the CDR3 DNA reads TGTGCCAGCAGTTGGGACGGGAGGGAGGGTCAGCCCCAGCATTTT.

The chain combines TRBV2 with TRBJ2-7, with TRBD2 matching 8 bases. V trimming: 2 bases; J trimming: 3 bases; junction bases outside the gene matches: 9. CDR1 is SNHLY and CDR2 is FYNNEI in the germline V gene. The length of the CDR3 is 16 residues. The CDR3 nucleotides are TGTGCCAGCAGTGAATCGGCGGGGGGCGCAGGCTACGAGCAGTACTTC. It encodes CASSESAGGAGYEQYF.